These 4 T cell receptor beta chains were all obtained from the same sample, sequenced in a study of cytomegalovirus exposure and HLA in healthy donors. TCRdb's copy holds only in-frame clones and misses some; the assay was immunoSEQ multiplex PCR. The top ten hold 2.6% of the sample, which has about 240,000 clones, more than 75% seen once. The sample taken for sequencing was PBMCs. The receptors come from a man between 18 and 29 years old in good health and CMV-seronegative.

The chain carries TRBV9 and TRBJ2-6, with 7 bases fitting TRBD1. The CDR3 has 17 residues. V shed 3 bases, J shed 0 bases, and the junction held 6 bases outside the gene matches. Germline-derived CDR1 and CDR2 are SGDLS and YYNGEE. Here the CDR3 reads CASSETGFLSGANVLTF. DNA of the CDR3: TGTGCCAGCAGCGAGACAGGGTTCCTCTCTGGGGCCAACGTCCTGACTTTC.

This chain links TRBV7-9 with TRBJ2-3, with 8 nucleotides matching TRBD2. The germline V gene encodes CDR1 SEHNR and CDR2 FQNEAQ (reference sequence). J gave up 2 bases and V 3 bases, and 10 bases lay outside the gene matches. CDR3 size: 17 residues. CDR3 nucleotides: TGTGCCAGCAGCTTTGGTCGGGAGGGCCCTAACACAGATACGCAGTATTTT. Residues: CASSFGREGPNTDTQYF.

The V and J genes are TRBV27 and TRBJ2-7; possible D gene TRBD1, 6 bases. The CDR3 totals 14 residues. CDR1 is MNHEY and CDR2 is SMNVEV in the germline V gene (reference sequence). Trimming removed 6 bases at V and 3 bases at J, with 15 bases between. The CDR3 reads CASSPIPRGYEQYF. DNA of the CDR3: TGTGCCAGCAGCCCAATACCCAGGGGCTACGAGCAGTACTTC.

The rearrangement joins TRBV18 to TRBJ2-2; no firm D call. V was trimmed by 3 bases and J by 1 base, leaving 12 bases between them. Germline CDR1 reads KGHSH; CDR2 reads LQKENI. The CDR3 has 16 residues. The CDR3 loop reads CASSPNPSGNTGELFF. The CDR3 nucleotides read TGTGCCAGCTCACCCAACCCATCGGGGAACACCGGGGAGCTGTTTTTT.